Shown below are 16 T cell receptor beta chains from a single sample sequenced in a study of cytomegalovirus exposure and HLA in healthy donors (dated by TCRdb to the late 2010s). The library was built by means of the immunoSEQ multiplex PCR assay. For the multiplex PCR, a mixture combining 60 forward primers for TCR Vbeta segments and 13 reverse primers for TCR Jbeta segments was used. Drawn from immuneACCESS, this table holds only the in-frame rearrangements with V and J called that TCRdb kept. Clones are partly lost; checked studies trace under half to an unresolved V gene and leave the rest unexplained. Here the sample has roughly 120,000 clones; roughly 82% occur a single time. About 2.7% of the sample is held by the ten biggest clonotypes. The sample was PBMCs. All receptors come from a woman between 18 and 29 years old in good health and CMV-seropositive.

This rearrangement joins TRBV6-5 to TRBJ2-7; D perhaps matches TRBD1 (5 bases). The V gene's germline CDR1 is MNHEY and CDR2 SVGAGI. V lost 5 bases, J lost 1 base, and 15 bases lay in between. CDR3 size: 15 residues. The CDR3 protein is CASSPWGADSYEQYF. Written as DNA, the CDR3 is TGTGCCAGCAGTCCCTGGGGCGCAGATTCCTACGAGCAGTACTTC.

The chain joins TRBV28 to TRBJ2-7, with 9 bases that match TRBD1. Germline assignment: CDR1 MDHEN and CDR2 SYDVKM. The CDR3 has 15 amino acids. V lost 6 bases, J lost 4 bases, and 10 bases stayed unmatched. In DNA form, the CDR3 reads TGTGCCAGCAGCGCGCCCGGGACAGGGTGGTACGAGCAGTACTTC. This sequence encodes CASSAPGTGWYEQYF.

The sample holds one count of this clone. The rearrangement links TRBV5-6 to TRBJ2-1, with TRBD1 matching over 11 bases. This CDR3 has 16 amino acids. Unmatched junction bases numbered 7, after V lost 0 bases and J lost 8 bases. CDR1 SGHDT and CDR2 YYEEEE come from the germline V gene. CDR3 amino acids: CASSLGWTGGRDEQFF. Here the CDR3 DNA reads TGTGCCAGCAGCTTGGGATGGACAGGGGGCAGGGATGAGCAGTTCTTC.

This chain connects TRBV7-2 to TRBJ2-7; D remains unclear. V lost 3 bases, J lost 2 bases, and 8 bases lay in between. The CDR3 length is 13 residues. The germline gives CDR1 SGHTA, CDR2 FQGNSA. DNA of the CDR3: TGTGCCAGCAGCTTCAGGCACCCCTACGAGCAGTACTTC. Translation gives CASSFRHPYEQYF.

The chain carries TRBV5-5 and TRBJ1-5; D is ambiguous. V was clipped by 0 bases and J by 11 bases, with 9 bases between them. Germline CDR1 reads SGHKS; CDR2 reads YYEKEE (reference sequence). The CDR3 spans 12 residues. CDR3 sequence reads: CASSLEGGAQHF. The CDR3 nucleotides are TGTGCCAGCAGCTTGGAGGGCGGGGCCCAGCATTTT.

The count of this clone is one. The V and J genes are TRBV6-4 and TRBJ2-1, with 10 bases lining up with TRBD1. V gave up 4 bases and J gave up 5 bases; unmatched junction bases: 8. The CDR3 totals 16 residues. From germline, CDR1 is MRHNA and CDR2 SNTAGT. The DNA of the CDR3 is TGTGCCAGCAGTGCTTCCCCCGGGACAGGGGACAATGAGCAGTTCTTC. The encoded protein is CASSASPGTGDNEQFF.

J is TRBJ1-1 and V is TRBV6-1; tentatively, D is TRBD1 (6 bases). Germline assignment: CDR1 MNHNS and CDR2 SASEGT. The V end lost 7 bases, the J end lost 0 bases, and 15 bases lay between the germline ends. The CDR3 consists of 15 residues. CDR3 sequence: CASTERGGMNTEAFF. CDR3 DNA sequence: TGTGCCAGCACCGAAAGGGGGGGGATGAACACTGAAGCTTTCTTT.

V gene TRBV7-8 combines with J gene TRBJ2-3; possibly TRBD2 for D (6 bases). This CDR3 is 15 amino acids long. Per the germline V gene, CDR1 is SGHVS and CDR2 is FQNEAQ. V lost 2 bases to trimming and J lost 1 base, with 10 bases between them. The CDR3 DNA reads TGTGCCAGCAGCTTAATTGGGGAGGGCACAGATACGCAGTATTTT. It encodes CASSLIGEGTDTQYF.

This clone appeared a single time. V is TRBV5-6 and J is TRBJ1-4; D is undetermined. The CDR3 is 15 residues long. Germline assignment: CDR1 SGHDT and CDR2 YYEEEE. Trimming removed 1 base from V and 1 base from J, with 8 bases in between. The CDR3 loop is CASSLKGVTNEKLFF. CDR3 nucleotide sequence: TGTGCCAGCAGCTTGAAGGGAGTAACTAATGAAAAACTGTTTTTT.

This clone was picked up a small number of times. The chain carries TRBV6-1 and TRBJ2-5; possibly TRBD2 for D (6 bases). The end of the DNA aligns better with TRBJ2-7, so the J call may be wrong. The CDR3 loop spans 13 amino acids. Germline loops: CDR1 MNHNS, CDR2 SASEGT. CDR3 coding DNA: TGTGCCAGCAGTGAATGGGGGGAGAACGAGCAGTACTTC. Translating gives CASSEWGENEQYF.

The chain combines TRBV7-9 with TRBJ2-2, with 8 nucleotides matching TRBD1. The germline gives CDR1 SEHNR, CDR2 FQNEAQ (reference sequence). Trimming took 4 bases from V and 7 from J; bases not matched to a gene: 8. The CDR3 sequence is 15 residues long. CDR3 residues: CASSSDRVGGGELFF. CDR3 bases: TGTGCCAGCAGCTCGGACAGGGTCGGTGGCGGGGAGCTGTTTTTT. Full variable domain (outside the CDR3, taken from reference TRBV7-9 and TRBJ2-2): DTGVSQNPRHKITKRGQNVTFRCDPISEHNRLYWYRQTLGQGPEFLTYFQNEAQLEKSRLLSDRFSAERPKGSFSTLEIQRTEQGDSAMYLCASSSDRVGGGELFFGEGSRLTVL.

The CDR3 bases are TGCGCCAGCAGCTTCTTGGGGACATCCACCGGGGAGCTGTTTTTT. This encodes CASSFLGTSTGELFF. The chain recombines TRBV5-1 with TRBJ2-2; tentative D call: TRBD1 (6 bases). CDR3 length equals 15 residues. Germline values: CDR1 SGHRS, CDR2 YFSETQ. Trimming removed 2 bases at V and 4 bases at J, with 12 bases between.

This chain links TRBV6-1 with TRBJ2-3; 9 nucleotides agree with TRBD2. V trimming: 1 base; J trimming: 5 bases; junction bases outside the gene matches: 10. The CDR3 consists of 17 residues. Germline V gene sequence: CDR1 MNHNS, CDR2 SASEGT. CDR3 DNA: TGTGCCAGCAGTGAAGGTCACGCGGGGGGGCCGAAAGATACGCAGTATTTT. Residues: CASSEGHAGGPKDTQYF.

The table lists this clone with a count of one. This chain links TRBV7-9 with TRBJ2-7; 8 bases are a match to TRBD1. V shed 2 bases, J shed 0 bases, and the junction held 6 bases outside the gene matches. From germline, CDR1 is SEHNR and CDR2 FQNEAQ (reference sequence). This CDR3 spans 16 amino acids. The CDR3 region is CASSLWRQGTSYEQYF. CDR3 DNA: TGTGCCAGCAGCTTATGGAGACAGGGGACCTCCTACGAGCAGTACTTC. Combining the CDR3 with reference TRBV7-9 and TRBJ2-7 gives the whole variable domain DTGVSQNPRHKITKRGQNVTFRCDPISEHNRLYWYRQTLGQGPEFLTYFQNEAQLEKSRLLSDRFSAERPKGSFSTLEIQRTEQGDSAMYLCASSLWRQGTSYEQYFGPGTRLTVT.

The V and J genes are TRBV27 and TRBJ2-7; 9 bases line up with TRBD1. Trimming cost V 3 bases and J 3 bases; bases outside gene matches: 3. This CDR3 comprises 14 residues. CDR1 MNHEY and CDR2 SMNVEV come from the germline V gene (reference sequence). Written as DNA, the CDR3 is TGTGCCAGCAGTTTCCGGGACAGGGACTACGAGCAGTACTTC. It codes for CASSFRDRDYEQYF.

The J gene is TRBJ1-2, the V gene TRBV10-3; D ambiguous. Germline lookup yields CDR1 ENHRY and CDR2 SYGVKD. This CDR3 is built from 13 residues. Trimming removed 3 bases at V and 7 bases at J, with 12 bases between. The DNA for the CDR3 is TGTGCCATCAGTGAAGTTCGAGGGAGTGGCTACACCTTC. Protein: CAISEVRGSGYTF.